Following are 21 T cell receptor beta chains from one sample sequenced in a study of blood T cell repertoires in COVID-19. TCRdb's table, derived via immunoSEQ multiplex PCR, lists solely in-frame clones and lacks some. The profile shows 70,000 to 90,000 clones, roughly 85% of them singletons. Sequencing was performed on peripheral blood. Receptor source: a man aged 45 to 65 with COVID-19, enrolled during active disease.

This clone was counted a single time. This chain joins TRBV5-1 and TRBJ1-5; D might be TRBD1 (5 bases). The CDR3 has 13 residues. Germline CDR1 SGHRS, CDR2 YFSETQ. V lost 3 bases to trimming and J lost 6 bases, with 10 bases between them. The CDR3 loop reads CASSWEGRQPQHF. CDR3 nucleotide sequence: TGCGCCAGCAGCTGGGAGGGACGTCAGCCCCAGCATTTT.

The chain couples TRBV5-1 to TRBJ2-1; D possibly corresponds to TRBD2 (6 bases). Trimming stripped 0 bases from V and 3 bases from J, with 10 bases between. Germline assignment: CDR1 SGHRS and CDR2 YFSETQ. The CDR3 runs 15 residues. CDR3 in amino acids: CASSLVGGDYNEQFF. The CDR3, as DNA: TGCGCCAGCAGCTTGGTGGGCGGGGACTACAATGAGCAGTTCTTC.

The V call is TRBV27, the J call TRBJ2-2; TRBD2 agrees at 7 bases. The germline gives CDR1 MNHEY, CDR2 SMNVEV (reference sequence). The J segment lost 3 bases and the V segment lost 0 bases, leaving 7 bases of the junction unmatched. This CDR3 region has 17 residues. CDR3 sequence reads: CASSLSPGGSDTGELFF. The CDR3, as DNA: TGTGCCAGCAGTTTATCCCCCGGGGGGTCGGACACCGGGGAGCTGTTTTTT.

This clone has only a few counts. V and J are TRBV7-9 and TRBJ2-5; D is undetermined. V dropped 9 bases and J dropped 4 bases, with 18 bases sitting between them. Germline assignment: CDR1 SEHNR and CDR2 FQNEAQ (reference sequence). The CDR3 runs 14 residues. CDR3 protein: CASGSGIIGETQYF. As DNA, the CDR3 is TGTGCCAGTGGCAGTGGTATCATTGGAGAGACCCAGTACTTC.

The rearrangement joins TRBV28 to TRBJ2-1, with 11 bases matching TRBD1. The CDR3 length is 14 residues. Germline V gene data show CDR1 as MDHEN and CDR2 as SYDVKM. The V gene end was trimmed by 9 bases and the J gene end by 8 bases; junction bases not matched to a gene: 9. CDR3 protein: CASHRDRGYDEQFF. As DNA, the CDR3 is TGTGCCAGTCATCGGGACAGGGGGTACGATGAGCAGTTCTTC. The full variable domain, in which reference TRBV28 and TRBJ2-1 provide the parts outside the CDR3, is DVKVTQSSRYLVKRTGEKVFLECVQDMDHENMFWYRQDPGLGLRLIYFSYDVKMKEKGDIPEGYSVSREKKERFSLILESASTNQTSMYLCASHRDRGYDEQFFGPGTRLTVL.

The chain couples TRBV29-1 to TRBJ1-2, with 9 bases that match TRBD1. The ends lost 4 bases at V and 4 bases at J; junction bases unmatched: 4. The CDR3 totals 13 residues. Germline CDR1 and CDR2: SQVTM and ANQGSEA. CDR3 coding DNA: TGCAGCGTTGGGGGACAGGGCGCCTATGGCTACACCTTC. Translated, it gives CSVGGQGAYGYTF.

The V gene is TRBV28, the J gene TRBJ2-5; D might be TRBD1 (5 bases). The V end was cut by 2 bases, the J end by 1 base, with 8 bases between. The CDR3 consists of 14 residues. Per germline, CDR1 MDHEN and CDR2 SYDVKM. The CDR3 nucleotides are TGTGCCAGCAGTTTAATAGGGGCCCAAGAGACCCAGTACTTC. It yields the protein CASSLIGAQETQYF.

This clone occurred once. The chain employs TRBV7-9 and TRBJ2-1, with D tentatively TRBD2 (6 bases). V lost 3 bases, J lost 9 bases, and 18 bases lay in between. CDR1 is SEHNR, CDR2 FQNEAQ, per germline (reference sequence). The CDR3 length is 15 residues. The DNA for the CDR3 is TGTGCCAGCAGCTTGGTCGGCGGGGCCGCGAGTGAGCAGTTCTTC. It yields the protein CASSLVGGAASEQFF. Full variable domain (missing parts from reference TRBV7-9 and TRBJ2-1): DTGVSQNPRHKITKRGQNVTFRCDPISEHNRLYWYRQTLGQGPEFLTYFQNEAQLEKSRLLSDRFSAERPKGSFSTLEIQRTEQGDSAMYLCASSLVGGAASEQFFGPGTRLTVL.

This rearrangement joins TRBV7-9 to TRBJ2-7; D possibly corresponds to TRBD1 (7 bases). Trimming removed 8 bases from V and 0 bases from J, with 14 bases in between. CDR1 and CDR2 from the germline V gene are SEHNR and FQNEAQ (reference sequence). This CDR3 spans 14 amino acids. The CDR3 coding sequence is TGTGCCAGCGAGGGGGGACAGAGCTCCTACGAGCAGTACTTC. It translates to CASEGGQSSYEQYF.

V usage is TRBV9 and J usage is TRBJ2-7, with 11 bases lining up with TRBD1. The J segment lost 7 bases and the V segment lost 1 base, leaving 1 base of the junction unmatched. CDR3 length equals 13 residues. The germline CDR1 and CDR2 sequences are SGDLS and YYNGEE. CDR3 bases: TGTGCCAGCAGCGTATGGGACAGGGGGGAGCAGTACTTC. As protein: CASSVWDRGEQYF.

The chain combines TRBV5-1 with TRBJ2-3; 9 nucleotides align to TRBD1. V lost 7 bases to trimming and J lost 1 base; unmatched junction nucleotides: 7. Germline V gives CDR1 SGHRS, CDR2 YFSETQ. The CDR3 contains 15 residues. CDR3 DNA: TGCGCCAGCGAAGCCGGGACAGGGCGCACAGATACGCAGTATTTT. This codes for CASEAGTGRTDTQYF.

This sequence joins TRBV7-8 and TRBJ2-1; D is ambiguous. CDR3 size: 14 residues. CDR1 and CDR2 (germline): SGHVS, FQNEAQ. The V gene lost 1 base and the J gene lost 7 bases, with 11 bases spanning the gap. CDR3 protein: CASSLDTSTNEQFF. The DNA for the CDR3 is TGTGCCAGCAGCTTAGATACGTCAACAAATGAGCAGTTCTTC.

V gene TRBV15 combines with J gene TRBJ1-4; no clear D gene. V was pared by 0 bases and J by 12 bases, with 20 bases between. Looked up from germline, CDR1 is LNHNV and CDR2 is YYDKDF (reference sequence). The CDR3 runs to 16 residues. The CDR3 reads CATSREIGLGGEELFF. The CDR3 coding sequence is TGTGCCACCAGCAGAGAAATTGGGCTCGGAGGAGAAGAACTGTTTTTT.

This clone was seen only a few times. J is TRBJ2-3 and V is TRBV6-5, with 10 bases matching TRBD1. V gave up 9 bases and J gave up 7 bases; unmatched junction bases: 7. From germline, CDR1 is MNHEY and CDR2 SVGAGI. This CDR3 spans 13 amino acids. CDR3 DNA sequence: TGTGCCAGTGGACAGGGGGTAGAAAATACGCAGTATTTT. Its translation: CASGQGVENTQYF.

The rearrangement joins TRBV5-1 to TRBJ2-2; D gene uncertain. This CDR3 contains 13 residues. Trimming shortened V by 4 bases and J by 7 bases, and 11 bases separated the two germline ends. Germline loops: CDR1 SGHRS, CDR2 YFSETQ. The CDR3 region has the DNA TGCGCCAGCAGCAGTGAGGTTGGCGGGGAGCTGTTTTTT. The encoded protein is CASSSEVGGELFF.

The chain employs TRBV7-2 and TRBJ2-4; 8 bases agree with TRBD1. V dropped 5 bases and J dropped 9; count of bases not matched to a gene: 9. Per germline, CDR1 SGHTA and CDR2 FQGNSA. The CDR3 extends over 14 amino acids. The CDR3 sequence: CASSRPQGAAIQYF. The CDR3 DNA sequence: TGTGCCAGCAGCCGTCCTCAGGGGGCAGCCATTCAGTACTTC.

The chain combines TRBV6-5 with TRBJ2-7; possible D gene TRBD2, 6 bases. The germline V gene encodes CDR1 MNHEY and CDR2 SVGAGI. Trimming shortened V by 4 bases and J by 6 bases, and 10 bases separated the two germline ends. CDR3 length equals 12 residues. The CDR3 here is CASSFGLSEQYF. CDR3 in DNA: TGTGCCAGCAGTTTCGGACTATCCGAGCAGTACTTC.

This clone was recorded once. V is TRBV10-2 and J is TRBJ2-7; no clear D gene. V dropped 4 bases and J dropped 2 bases, with 6 bases sitting between them. Germline CDR1 and CDR2: WSHSY and SAAADI. The CDR3 sequence is 12 residues long. CDR3 nucleotides: TGCGCCAGCAGTGCGCCAGCCTACGAGCAGTACTTC. This sequence encodes CASSAPAYEQYF.

This clone was counted once. The chain combines TRBV7-8 with TRBJ2-3, with 7 bases aligning to TRBD2. The germline gives CDR1 SGHVS, CDR2 FQNEAQ. V was clipped by 3 bases and J by 2 bases; unmatched bases: 8. The CDR3 has 16 residues. The CDR3 nucleotides are TGTGCCAGCAGCTTCGGGGGACTATCTTTCACAGATACGCAGTATTTT. Its translation: CASSFGGLSFTDTQYF.

V and J are TRBV7-3 and TRBJ2-1, with 14 bases aligning to TRBD2. Germline lookup yields CDR1 SGHTA and CDR2 FQGTGA. CDR3 length equals 15 residues. J gave up 9 bases and V 3 bases, and 4 bases lay outside the gene matches. CDR3: CASSLKTSGRGEQFF. Here the CDR3 DNA reads TGTGCCAGCAGCTTGAAGACTAGCGGGAGGGGTGAGCAGTTCTTC. The full variable domain, with the rest looked up from reference TRBV7-3 and TRBJ2-1, is GAGVSQTPSNKVTEKGKYVELRCDPISGHTALYWYRQSLGQGPEFLIYFQGTGAADDSGLPNDRFFAVRPEGSVSTLKIQRTERGDSAVYLCASSLKTSGRGEQFFGPGTRLTVL.

The V and J genes are TRBV4-2 and TRBJ1-6; the D gene is possibly TRBD1 (5 bases). Trimming removed 0 bases at V and 11 bases at J, with 14 bases between. Germline-derived CDR1 and CDR2 are LGHNA and YNFKEQ. The CDR3 runs 15 residues. The CDR3 region is CASSQERQGWTPLHF. The CDR3 nucleotides are TGTGCCAGCAGCCAAGAACGGCAGGGTTGGACACCCCTCCACTTT.